These 8 T cell receptor beta chains were all obtained from the same sample, sequenced in a study of blood T cell repertoires in COVID-19. The repertoire was sequenced with immunoSEQ multiplex PCR; TCRdb's copy has only in-frame clones and lacks some. The sample yields about 190,000 clones, around 86% seen once. Sequences were obtained from peripheral blood. These receptors originate from a man aged 35-49 years with acute or convalescent COVID-19.

This chain connects TRBV7-2 to TRBJ2-3; tentative D call: TRBD2 (6 bases). The V gene's germline CDR1 is SGHTA and CDR2 FQGNSA. CDR3 length: 15 residues. Trimming cost V 5 bases and J 5 bases, with 17 bases left between them. The CDR3 DNA is TGTGCCAGCAGCCCCGGGATTAGCGGTCGAGATACGCAGTATTTT. Its translation: CASSPGISGRDTQYF.

The chain carries TRBV7-9 and TRBJ1-2; D may be TRBD1 (6 bases). In germline, CDR1 is SEHNR, CDR2 FQNEAQ (reference sequence). The CDR3 runs 14 residues. V lost 2 bases, J lost 3 bases, and 10 bases lay in between. CDR3 in amino acids: CASSLTGTHYGYTF. Written as DNA, the CDR3 is TGTGCCAGCAGCTTAACCGGGACACACTATGGCTACACCTTC.

The rearrangement joins TRBV19 to TRBJ1-2; D uncertain. The CDR3 spans 12 residues. V was cut by 2 bases and J by 8 bases, with 9 bases left in between. Per germline, CDR1 LNHDA and CDR2 SQIVND (reference sequence). This CDR3 reads CASSISGFGYTF. The CDR3 DNA follows: TGTGCCAGTAGTATATCGGGTTTCGGCTACACCTTC. The full variable domain, its missing parts supplied by reference TRBV19 and TRBJ1-2, is DGGITQSPKYLFRKEGQNVTLSCEQNLNHDAMYWYRQDPGQGLRLIYYSQIVNDFQKGDIAEGYSVSREKKESFPLTVTSAQKNPTAFYLCASSISGFGYTFGSGTRLTVV.

Points on this clone: Other nucleotide sequences in the sample specify the same CDR3. CDR3 DNA sequence: TGTGCCAGCAGAGGGGACAGCTACGAGCAGTACTTC. Its translation: CASRGDSYEQYF. The chain has TRBV2 and TRBJ2-7; 7 bases are a match to TRBD1. Per the germline V gene, CDR1 is SNHLY and CDR2 is FYNNEI. The CDR3 consists of 12 residues. V shed 6 bases and J 3 bases; nucleotides not matched to a gene: 2.

The rearrangement joins TRBV15 to TRBJ1-4, with D possibly being TRBD1 (6 bases). CDR1 is LNHNV, CDR2 YYDKDF, per germline (reference sequence). Trimming shortened V by 0 bases and J by 8 bases, and 7 bases separated the two germline ends. CDR3 length: 13 residues. The CDR3 bases are TGTGCCACCAGCAGAGATAGGGGGGAAAAACTGTTTTTT. Translation: CATSRDRGEKLFF. Together with reference TRBV15 and TRBJ1-4, the CDR3 gives the full variable domain: DAMVIQNPRYQVTQFGKPVTLSCSQTLNHNVMYWYQQKSSQAPKLLFHYYDKDFNNEADTPDNFQSRRPNTSFCFLDIRSPGLGDTAMYLCATSRDRGEKLFFGSGTQLSVL.

This sequence joins TRBV7-9 and TRBJ1-4, with a weak D call TRBD1 (6 bases). The CDR3 spans 14 residues. Germline V gives CDR1 SEHNR, CDR2 FQNEAQ (reference sequence). Trimming stripped 3 bases from V and 4 bases from J, with 9 bases between. The CDR3 reads CASSFRGGNEKLFF. Here the CDR3 DNA reads TGTGCCAGCAGCTTTAGGGGGGGTAATGAAAAACTGTTTTTT.

The chain carries TRBV5-6 and TRBJ2-1, with 9 bases fitting TRBD2. Germline V CDR1 and CDR2: SGHDT, YYEEEE. CDR3 length: 15 amino acids. The V and J ends lost 4 bases and 0 bases, in that order; junction bases with no gene match: 2. CDR3 in amino acids: CASSPLAGSYNEQFF. CDR3 nucleotides: TGTGCCAGCAGCCCACTAGCGGGCTCCTACAATGAGCAGTTCTTC.

This chain's CDR3 is CASTAWSQGAGELFF. The CDR3 nucleotides are TGTGCCAGCACCGCTTGGAGCCAGGGTGCCGGGGAGCTGTTTTTT. The J gene is TRBJ2-2, the V gene TRBV5-4; possibly TRBD1 for D (5 bases). Trimming pared 6 bases from V and 6 bases from J, leaving 18 bases between. In germline, CDR1 is SGHNT, CDR2 YYREEE (reference sequence). CDR3 length: 15 residues.